The 17 T cell receptor beta chains below come from one sample, sequenced in a study of T cells after yellow fever vaccination. TCRdb itself ran the 5' RACE reads through MiXCR, one entry per CDR3 protein. The table records about 26,000 distinct CDR3 sequences, roughly 4.7% of them present only once. Sequences were derived from PBMCs, either bulk or a sorted T-cell subset (CD4+, CD8+, memory, or dextramer-sorted; not recorded which), sampled on the day of the yellow fever booster vaccination. The receptors were sampled from a man younger than 30 who received the YFV17D yellow fever vaccine.

This clonotype was counted many times. The V call is TRBV5-1, the J call TRBJ2-2; a weak D match, TRBD1 (5 bases). The CDR3 is 14 amino acids. V lost 2 bases, J lost 7 bases, and 12 bases lay in between. Germline CDR1 SGHRS, CDR2 YFSETQ. The CDR3 DNA sequence: TGCGCCAGCAGCTTCTCGCAGGGCGGCGGGGAGCTGTTTTTT. This translates into CASSFSQGGGELFF.

This clonotype was detected a few times. The CDR3 loop is CASSHRGQGNEQFF. The CDR3 nucleotides read TGCGCCAGCAGCCACCGCGGACAGGGCAATGAGCAGTTCTTC. The genes are TRBV4-1 and TRBJ2-1; 8 bases align to TRBD1. This CDR3 region has 14 residues. Looked up from germline, CDR1 is MGHRA and CDR2 is YSYEKL. Germline trimming cut 3 bases from V and 6 bases from J; bases unmatched to any gene: 4.

The V call is TRBV5-1, the J call TRBJ2-3; D possibly uses TRBD1 or TRBD2 (5 bases each). V was pared by 5 bases and J by 0 bases, with 22 bases between. Germline values: CDR1 SGHRS, CDR2 YFSETQ. The CDR3 consists of 18 residues. Here the CDR3 DNA reads TGCGCCAGCAGGAGGTCCAGGGACGCAGATACTAGCACAGATACGCAGTATTTT. Its protein product is CASRRSRDADTSTDTQYF.

This clonotype was recorded many times. The V gene is TRBV10-2, the J gene TRBJ2-3; no definite D call. V was clipped by 4 bases and J by 3 bases, with 14 bases between them. This CDR3 contains 15 residues. In germline, CDR1 is WSHSY, CDR2 SAAADI. Written as DNA, the CDR3 is TGCGCCAGCAGTGCCACCTTTGCAACGACAGATACGCAGTATTTT. Translated: CASSATFATTDTQYF.

This clonotype came up many times. The rearrangement uses TRBV7-9 and TRBJ2-7, with a possible D match to TRBD2 (6 bases). The CDR3 loop spans 10 amino acids. V was clipped by 8 bases and J by 4 bases, with 6 bases between them. Germline V lookup: CDR1 SEHNR, CDR2 FQNEAQ (reference sequence). Here the CDR3 reads CASGGYEQYF. CDR3 DNA sequence: TGTGCCAGCGGGGGGTACGAGCAGTACTTC.

This clonotype was seen ten or more times. The chain employs TRBV6-5 and TRBJ1-1; D gene ambiguous. This CDR3 is 14 amino acids long. The V gene lost 2 bases and the J gene lost 3 bases, with 10 bases spanning the gap. Germline loops: CDR1 MNHEY, CDR2 SVGAGI. This CDR3 is CASSYDPRDTEAFF. CDR3 bases: TGTGCCAGCAGTTACGACCCCCGAGACACTGAAGCTTTCTTT.

This clonotype was seen ten or more times. The rearrangement uses TRBV4-3 and TRBJ2-1, with a possible D match to TRBD2 (5 bases). Trimming stripped 0 bases from V and 5 bases from J, with 8 bases between. Germline CDR1 LGHNA, CDR2 YSLEER. The CDR3 length is 14 residues. The CDR3 DNA reads TGCGCCAGCAGCCAAGATATCGGGGACAATGAGCAGTTCTTC. It translates to CASSQDIGDNEQFF.

This clonotype has a handful of counts. The rearrangement uses TRBV7-3 and TRBJ2-3, with D tentatively TRBD1 (6 bases). This CDR3 spans 19 amino acids. CDR1 and CDR2 from the germline V gene are SGHTA and FQGTGA. Trimming took 5 bases from V and 4 from J, leaving 28 bases between them. In DNA, the CDR3 is TGTGCCAGCAGCCCCGGGCCATCCAGGGGAAGCATCTCCTCAGATACGCAGTATTTT. Residues: CASSPGPSRGSISSDTQYF.

This clonotype came up many times. The genes are TRBV2 and TRBJ2-3; 8 nucleotides line up with TRBD2. J was trimmed by 2 bases and V by 8 bases; bases with no gene match: 9. The length of the CDR3 is 15 residues. Per germline, CDR1 SNHLY and CDR2 FYNNEI. CDR3 DNA sequence: TGTGCCAGCTTCGCTCGGGGGGGACCCACAGATACGCAGTATTTT. Amino acids: CASFARGGPTDTQYF.

Concerning this clonotype: Being one base from a much bigger clone, this may be a read error. This chain joins TRBV7-9 and TRBJ2-5, with 8 bases matching TRBD2. This CDR3 contains 11 residues. Germline V gives CDR1 SEHNR, CDR2 FQNEAQ (reference sequence). CDR3: CAGLSGETEYF. The CDR3 bases are TGTGCCGGTCTTAGCGGGGAGACCGAGTACTTC. Supplemented by reference TRBV7-9 and TRBJ2-5, the full variable domain reads DTGVSQNPRHKITKRGQNVTFRCDPISEHNRLYWYRQTLGQGPEFLTYFQNEAQLEKSRLLSDRFSAERPKGSFSTLEIQRTEQGDSAMYLCAGLSGETEYFGPGTRLLVL.

In this sample, this clonotype turned up many times. The chain combines TRBV7-2 with TRBJ2-4; TRBD1 aligns across 8 bases. The germline V gene has CDR1 SGHTA and CDR2 FQGNSA. After removal of 6 bases from V and 7 bases from J, the junction contained 8 bases not matched to a gene. This CDR3 is built from 14 residues. The CDR3 DNA is TGTGCCAGCAGTCGTACAGGGGGAAATAACATTCAGTACTTC. It codes for CASSRTGGNNIQYF. The variable domain in full, with the rest retrieved from reference TRBV7-2 and TRBJ2-4, is GAGVSQSPSNKVTEKGKDVELRCDPISGHTALYWYRQSLGQGLEFLIYFQGNSAPDKSGLPSDRFSAERTGGSVSTLTIQRTQQEDSAVYLCASSRTGGNNIQYFGAGTRLSVL.

At least ten counts were recorded for this clonotype. The chain carries TRBV7-9 and TRBJ2-1; 15 bases line up with TRBD2. The germline V gene encodes CDR1 SEHNR and CDR2 FQNEAQ (reference sequence). With V trimmed by 4 bases and J by 9 bases, 4 bases remained unmatched. CDR3 size: 15 residues. The CDR3 DNA reads TGTGCCAGCAGCTCTGGGACTAGCGGGGGGCTTGAGCAGTTCTTC. Translation gives CASSSGTSGGLEQFF.

This clonotype turned up a few times. The chain has TRBV12-3 or TRBV12-4 and TRBJ2-1, with TRBD2 as a possible D gene (5 bases). V was shortened by 4 bases and J by 4 bases, with 14 bases between the two germline ends. This CDR3 comprises 15 residues. CDR3 sequence: CASSSQSGDYNEQFF. The CDR3 region has the DNA TGTGCCAGCAGTTCTCAGAGCGGAGATTACAATGAGCAGTTCTTC.

This clonotype was found many times. The chain employs TRBV5-6 and TRBJ2-7; D may be TRBD2 (5 bases). The germline V gene encodes CDR1 SGHDT and CDR2 YYEEEE. V gave up 0 bases and J gave up 9 bases, with 13 bases separating them. This CDR3 spans 13 amino acids. The DNA for the CDR3 is TGTGCCAGCAGCTTGGCCGGGGTAGCCGGGCAGTACGTC. Translation: CASSLAGVAGQYV.

This clonotype showed up just a few times. In DNA, the CDR3 is TGTGCCAGCAGTGAGCAGGGACAGGGGAATGGCGGGGAGCTGTTTTTT. Amino acids: CASSEQGQGNGGELFF. The chain is built from TRBV2 and TRBJ2-2, with 10 bases fitting TRBD1. After removal of 3 bases from V and 7 bases from J, the junction contained 8 bases not matched to a gene. Germline assignment: CDR1 SNHLY and CDR2 FYNNEI. This CDR3 contains 16 residues.

There are a few counts of this clonotype. The rearrangement joins TRBV5-1 to TRBJ1-1; TRBD1 is a possible D gene (5 bases). The CDR3 sequence is 14 residues long. Germline V CDR1 and CDR2: SGHRS, YFSETQ. Trimming took 0 bases from V and 9 from J, leaving 15 bases between them. The CDR3: CASSLDTVGLQAFF. The DNA of the CDR3 is TGCGCCAGCAGCTTGGATACCGTGGGGCTCCAAGCTTTCTTT.

Details on this clonotype: A read error may produce the germline difference seen at one junction end. The V and J genes are TRBV5-1 and TRBJ2-3, with 9 positions matching TRBD2. The length of the CDR3 is 14 residues. The germline gives CDR1 SGHRS, CDR2 YFSETQ. CDR3 loop: CASRGLATTDTKYF. The DNA for the CDR3 is TGCGCCAGCAGAGGACTAGCGACTACAGATACGAAGTATTTT.